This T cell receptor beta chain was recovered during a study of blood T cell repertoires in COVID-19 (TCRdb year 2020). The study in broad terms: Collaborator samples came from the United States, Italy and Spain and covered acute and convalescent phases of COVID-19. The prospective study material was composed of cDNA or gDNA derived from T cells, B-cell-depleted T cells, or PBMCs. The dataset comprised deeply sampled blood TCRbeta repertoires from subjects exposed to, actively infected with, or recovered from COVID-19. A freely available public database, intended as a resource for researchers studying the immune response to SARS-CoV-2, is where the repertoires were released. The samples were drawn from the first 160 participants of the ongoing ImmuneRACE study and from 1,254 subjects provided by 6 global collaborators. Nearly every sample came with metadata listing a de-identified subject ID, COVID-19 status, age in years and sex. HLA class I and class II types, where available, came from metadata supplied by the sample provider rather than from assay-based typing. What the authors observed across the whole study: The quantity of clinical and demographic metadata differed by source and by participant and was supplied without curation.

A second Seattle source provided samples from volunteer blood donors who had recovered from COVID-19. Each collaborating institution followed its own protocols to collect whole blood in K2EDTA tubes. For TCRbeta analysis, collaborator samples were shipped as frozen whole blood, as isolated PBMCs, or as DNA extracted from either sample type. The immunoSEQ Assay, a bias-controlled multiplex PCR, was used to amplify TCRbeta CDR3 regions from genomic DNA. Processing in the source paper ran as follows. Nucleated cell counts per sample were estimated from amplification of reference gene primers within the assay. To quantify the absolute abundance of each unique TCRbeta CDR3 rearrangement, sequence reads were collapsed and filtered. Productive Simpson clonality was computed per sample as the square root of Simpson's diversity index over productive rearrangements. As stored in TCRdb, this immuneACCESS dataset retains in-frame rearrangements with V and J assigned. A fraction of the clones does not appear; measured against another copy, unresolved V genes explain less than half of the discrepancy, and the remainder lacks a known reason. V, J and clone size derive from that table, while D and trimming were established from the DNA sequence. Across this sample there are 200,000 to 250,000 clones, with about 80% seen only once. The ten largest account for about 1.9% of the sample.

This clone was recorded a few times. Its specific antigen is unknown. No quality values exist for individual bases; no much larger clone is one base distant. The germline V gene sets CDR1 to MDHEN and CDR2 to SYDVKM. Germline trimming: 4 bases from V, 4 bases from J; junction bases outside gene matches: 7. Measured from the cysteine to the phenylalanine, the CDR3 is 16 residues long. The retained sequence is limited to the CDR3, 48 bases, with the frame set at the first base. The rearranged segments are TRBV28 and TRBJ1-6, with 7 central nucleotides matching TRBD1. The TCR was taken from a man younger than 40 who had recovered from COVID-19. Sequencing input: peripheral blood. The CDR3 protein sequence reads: CASSSPTGVYNSPLHF. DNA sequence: TGTGCCAGCAGTTCGCCTACAGGGGTTTATAATTCACCCCTCCACTTT.